Listed below are T cell receptor beta chains from one sample, sequenced in a study of blood T cell repertoires in COVID-19. The assay was immunoSEQ multiplex PCR, and TCRdb's table has in-frame clones only and misses some. The top ten hold roughly 8.3% of the sample, which has 500,000 to 600,000 clones, roughly 91% seen once. Material for sequencing was peripheral blood. The receptors originated from a woman aged 50 to 65 with COVID-19, enrolled during active disease. Each CDR3 is given with its conserved first and last residue. D genes are given only for firm matches. The size field is filled for only some rows; it gives once, few, many or a size class.

cdr3_aa: CASSVAWGEETQYF
clone_size: -
j_call: TRBJ2-5
v_call: TRBV9
d_call: -

cdr3_aa: CASSERGFSNNEQFF
clone_size: -
j_call: TRBJ2-1
v_call: TRBV6-1
d_call: -

cdr3_aa: CASSYAPRDRATEAFF
clone_size: -
j_call: TRBJ1-1
v_call: TRBV6-6
d_call: TRBD1

cdr3_aa: CATSDPDRNYGYTF
clone_size: -
j_call: TRBJ1-2
v_call: TRBV24-1
d_call: -

cdr3_aa: CASSQSSRGSYNEQFF
clone_size: few
j_call: TRBJ2-1
v_call: TRBV3-1/TRBV3-2
d_call: -

cdr3_aa: CASSQSRTVSGNTIYF
clone_size: -
j_call: TRBJ1-3
v_call: TRBV3-1/TRBV3-2
d_call: -

cdr3_aa: CASSSYPRYGYTF
clone_size: once
j_call: TRBJ1-2
v_call: TRBV12-3/TRBV12-4
d_call: -

cdr3_aa: CAWSVPLAGALEQFF
clone_size: -
j_call: TRBJ2-1
v_call: TRBV30
d_call: TRBD2

cdr3_aa: CASSLSLRYRDSYNSPLHF
clone_size: -
j_call: TRBJ1-6
v_call: TRBV13
d_call: TRBD1

cdr3_aa: CASSSTIGAGGSTDTQYF
clone_size: -
j_call: TRBJ2-3
v_call: TRBV11-3
d_call: TRBD2

cdr3_aa: CASSLSVGPGKEYF
clone_size: -
j_call: TRBJ2-3
v_call: TRBV7-9
d_call: -

cdr3_aa: CSVGGGGWGYTF
clone_size: -
j_call: TRBJ1-2
v_call: TRBV29-1
d_call: TRBD1

cdr3_aa: CASSLEQGVFLNAFF
clone_size: -
j_call: TRBJ1-1
v_call: TRBV5-1
d_call: TRBD1

cdr3_aa: CASSPVRGYTDTQYF
clone_size: -
j_call: TRBJ2-3
v_call: TRBV27
d_call: -

cdr3_aa: CASSSTGGSEKLFF
clone_size: -
j_call: TRBJ1-4
v_call: TRBV19
d_call: TRBD1